This T cell receptor (beta chain) was documented in a study of shared clonotypes between healthy human individuals (dated by TCRdb to about 2020). A note on the overall study: A couple of women and three men aged 18 to 49 years were included in the cohort. Leukapheresis yielded between about 0.85 and 9.5 billion PBMCs per donor. Per donor, three plates each were used for CD4 naive and CD4 memory, two for CD8 naive, and one for CD8 memory. The study deeply sequenced blood TCR repertoires of about 5 healthy adults to estimate repertoire size and the extent of clonotype sharing between individuals. Libraries were prepared and TCR repertoires were sequenced by different laboratories using diverse techniques, in order to increase sequencing depth and limit assay-specific biases.

General conclusions and limits of the study: Larger estimated clonotype richness was generally found for naive subsets than for memory subsets. Only blood was sampled, and tissue TCR repertoires likely differ from those in blood. Pairwise subsampling indicated that sequencing depth was expected to affect the degree of clonotype sharing among donors. Incomplete sequencing was indicated by rarefaction of sorted-subset datasets, despite the large sequencing depth. Across a handful of donors, 4.5% to 6.5% of naive CD4, over 3% of naive CD8, 2% to 2.5% of memory CD4, and around 0.4% of memory CD8 clonotypes were shared. Higher generation probabilities were observed for clonotypes shared by all four sorted-subset donors than for non-shared clonotypes. The genetic and exposure-history diversity represented was limited by the small number of donors.

CDR1 and CDR2 are read off the germline V gene as SGHRS and YFSETQ. Trimming removed 7 bases from V and 4 bases from J, leaving 11 bases between the germline ends. The CDR3 holds 13 amino acids from the cysteine to the phenylalanine. Kept here is only the CDR3 DNA, which spans 39 bases and is read in frame from base 1. In the case of this clone: Its antigen is not yet known. No much larger clone is present one base from it, and per-base qualities are unavailable.

TCR CDR3 regions were amplified from genomic DNA by multiplex PCR using the deep immunoSEQ assay. Extracted genomic DNA from each cell subset was distributed evenly across all wells of several immunoSEQ 96-well plates, and each plate was treated as a replicate. For sorted subsets, around 0.2 ug genomic DNA, equal to about 30,000 T cell genomes, was loaded into each replicate PCR. Purified libraries were measured with a Qubit 3.0 fluorometer, size-checked on a Bioanalyzer 2100, and measured again with the KAPA Library Quantification kit. Every immunoSEQ 96-well plate was sequenced on a dedicated single-read 150-cycle Illumina NextSeq 550 flow cell. Processing in the source paper ran as follows. The immunoSEQ output contained only junctional sequences without quality scores, so filtering could not match that applied to full-length reads. To assign V/J genes and CDR3, sequences were annotated using PyIR, a Python wrapper for IgBLAST v1.9, with IMGT germline references. Reads were filtered out if the reads had weak V/J assignments (E-value above 1e-6), no CDR3, stop codons, out-of-frame junctions, or ambiguous translated residues. V3J clonotypes were defined as sequences sharing the same inferred V gene, J gene, and CDR3 amino acid sequence. Percentage overlap between repertoires was calculated by dividing the number of shared unique clonotypes by the size of the smaller repertoire. Three approaches were used to assess repertoire richness: RTK rarefaction, the Chao1 estimator, and Recon v2.1 estimates of unobserved clonotypes. For all TCRbeta clonotypes obtained by the gDNA method from a few donors, generation probabilities were computed with OLGA. As stored in TCRdb, this immuneACCESS dataset retains in-frame rearrangements with V and J assigned. A fraction of the clones does not appear; measured against another copy, unresolved V genes explain less than half of the discrepancy, and the remainder lacks a known reason. V, J and clone size are those of that table, while D and trimming were read from the DNA. In this sample the table shows 2 million to 3 million clones, approximately 92% of which occur a single time. The ten top clones hold around 0.14% of the sample.

Donors were healthy HIV-negative adults with no recently reported acute infections or vaccinations. Only Caucasian adults living in Nashville, Tennessee, USA were represented among the donors. CD4+ T cells were enriched by magnetic negative selection, after which naive cells were positively selected on CD45RA and the negative fraction was taken as the memory subset. Blood was obtained by leukapheresis, after which PBMCs were separated by Ficoll-Histopaque density gradient centrifugation and cryopreserved in liquid nitrogen vapor phase. Analytical flow cytometry was used to check the purity and quantity of each magnetically sorted T cell population. From each sorted fraction, genomic DNA was isolated and quantified by UV absorbance on a Nanodrop 2000c.

The rearranged segments are TRBV5-1 and TRBJ1-4, with an unclear D gene assignment. The source is a man aged 18 to 29 in good health. The source material was naive CD4+ T cells sorted from blood. The cell subset or site label on this specimen signifies: CD45RA+ positively selected. The nucleotides are TGCGCCAGCGGGAGAGACCATAATGAAAAACTGTTTTTT. The translation is CASGRDHNEKLFF.